A selection of T cell receptor beta chains follows, all from one sample in a study of CD8+CD57+ T cells in acquired aplastic anemia. TCRdb passed the reads through MiXCR, listing each CDR3 protein once. The repertoire includes 110,000 or so distinct CDR3 sequences, about 50% of them detected once, and about 31% sits in the top ten. Sequencing input: sorted CD4+, CD8+, or CD8+CD57+ T cells (not recorded which) from PBMCs. All receptors derive from a human donor with aplastic anemia. Each CDR3 is given with its conserved first and last residue. The order of the fields is J gene, D gene, V gene, clone size, CDR3 DNA, CDR3 protein. The D gene is left open where the match is weak. Clone size is given for some rows only: seen once, a few or many times, or a class if the clone is expanded.

TRBJ1-1,NA,TRBV19,NA,TGTGCCAGTAAAAGTGGGGAGCGGGATACTGAAGCTTTCTTT,CASKSGERDTEAFF
TRBJ2-5,NA,TRBV29-1,many,TGCAGCGCGGGGAGACTAGAGTATCAAGAGACCCAGTACTTC,CSAGRLEYQETQYF
TRBJ1-2,NA,TRBV28,few,TGTGCCAGCAGTCCTGTCCTGGCCGCTAACTATGGCTACACCTTC,CASSPVLAANYGYTF
TRBJ2-7,NA,TRBV7-6,NA,TGTGCCAGCAGCATAGGCGACTTCTCCTACGAGCAGTACTTC,CASSIGDFSYEQYF
TRBJ2-7,TRBD1,TRBV20-1,NA,TGCAGTGCTAGGGACCGGGACAGGAGCTCCTACGAGCAGTACTTC,CSARDRDRSSYEQYF
TRBJ2-3,NA,TRBV6-1,many,TGTGCCAGCAGTATACAAGGGGGTACGCAGTATTTT,CASSIQGGTQYF
TRBJ2-1,TRBD2,TRBV10-3,NA,TGTGCCATCAGTGAGGCTGAGCGGGGGCTCTCCTACAATGAGCAGTTCTTC,CAISEAERGLSYNEQFF
TRBJ1-1,TRBD1,TRBV7-9,many,TGTGCCAGCAGCCTGACTACAGGGGCCGAAGCTTTCTTT,CASSLTTGAEAFF
TRBJ1-6,NA,TRBV6-1,many,TGTGCCAGCTGGGCAAGGAATTCACCCCTCCACTTT,CASWARNSPLHF
TRBJ2-3,TRBD2,TRBV6-1,few,TGTGCCAGCAAATGGGCGGGGGGGCCGGATACGCAGTATTTT,CASKWAGGPDTQYF
TRBJ2-1,TRBD2,TRBV2,NA,TGTGCCAGCAGTCGGACTAGCGGGACTTACAATGAGCAGTTCTTC,CASSRTSGTYNEQFF
TRBJ1-2,NA,TRBV24-1,many,TGTGCCACCAGTCCCGGGGGAAACTATGGCTACACCTTC,CATSPGGNYGYTF
TRBJ2-7,NA,TRBV7-2,NA,TGTGCCAGCAGTTCGTTTAGCGGCTACGAGCAGTACTTC,CASSSFSGYEQYF
TRBJ2-1,NA,TRBV2,NA,TGTGCCAGCTCGCCGGCGGGCTCCTACAATGAGCAGTTCTTC,CASSPAGSYNEQFF
TRBJ1-1,NA,TRBV20-1,NA,TGCAGTGCCGATCGGACCAATTGGCCCATGAACACTGAAGCTTTCTTT,CSADRTNWPMNTEAFF
TRBJ1-5,NA,TRBV2,NA,TGTGCCAGCAGTGATGTCGGCAATCAGCCCCAGCATTTT,CASSDVGNQPQHF
TRBJ1-1,NA,TRBV20-1,NA,TGCAGTGCTAGAGAGACAGGAAGATATGAGGCTTTCTTT,CSARETGRYEAFF
TRBJ1-6,NA,TRBV7-8,NA,TGTGCCAGCAGCTTATGGGCGGGGGGGCCAGGCTCACCCCTCCACTTT,CASSLWAGGPGSPLHF
TRBJ1-1,NA,TRBV13,few,TGTGCCAGCAGCTTAGAGAACAAGAACACTGAAGCTTTCTTT,CASSLENKNTEAFF
TRBJ2-7,TRBD2,TRBV6-1,NA,TGTGCCAGCAATCGGGGACTAGGGCCTTACGAGCAGTACTTC,CASNRGLGPYEQYF
TRBJ1-2,NA,TRBV10-3,once,TGTGCCATCTTCATCCCGCACAGGGCCGGCTACACCTTC,CAIFIPHRAGYTF
TRBJ1-1,TRBD1,TRBV7-3,NA,TGTGCCAGCAGCTTAAACCCAGGGGGCACTGAAGCTTTCTTT,CASSLNPGGTEAFF
TRBJ2-5,NA,TRBV20-1,few,TGCAGTGCTACCGGGGAGACCCAGTACTTC,CSATGETQYF
TRBJ2-7,TRBD2,TRBV7-2,NA,TGTGCCAGCCGTGGCGGGAGAGATGAGCAGTACTTC,CASRGGRDEQYF
TRBJ1-5,TRBD1,TRBV19,NA,TGTGCCAGTACCCGGGACAGTCCCAATCAGCCCCAGCATTTT,CASTRDSPNQPQHF
TRBJ2-7,NA,TRBV5-8,NA,TGTGCCAGCAGCCACGGACTACCCGAGCAGTACTTC,CASSHGLPEQYF
TRBJ1-4,TRBD1,TRBV10-3,NA,TGTGCCATCAGCAAAGGGGCGGGACAGACCATCAATGAAAAACTGTTTTTT,CAISKGAGQTINEKLFF
TRBJ2-7,NA,TRBV10-2,NA,TGCGCCAGCCTGACAGGAACCTACGAGCAGTACTTC,CASLTGTYEQYF
TRBJ1-2,NA,TRBV29-1,few,TGCAGCGTTCACGGGACACTCTATGGCTACACCTTC,CSVHGTLYGYTF
TRBJ1-5,TRBD1,TRBV2,NA,TGTGGAAGCAATTACAGGGGGGATCAGCCCCAGCATTTT,CGSNYRGDQPQHF
TRBJ2-3,NA,TRBV20-1,few,TGCAGTGCTAGGGCCCTGGAGGGCACACACTATACGCAGTATTTT,CSARALEGTHYTQYF
TRBJ1-1,NA,TRBV20-1,NA,TGCAGTGCTAGCGGGCAGCTCAACACTGAAGCTTTCTTT,CSASGQLNTEAFF
TRBJ2-3,TRBD2,TRBV11-1,NA,TGTGCCAGCAGCGCCGGACTAGCGGGAGTGGGAGATACGCAGTATTTT,CASSAGLAGVGDTQYF
TRBJ2-5,NA,TRBV29-1,NA,TGCAGCGTCAAGTACAGAAGGTCCACCCAAGAGACCCAGTACTTC,CSVKYRRSTQETQYF
TRBJ1-2,TRBD1,TRBV9,NA,TGTGCCAGCAGCGGCCAGACAGGGGCCGTAGGGAATTTCGGCTACACCTTC,CASSGQTGAVGNFGYTF
TRBJ2-2,TRBD2,TRBV2,NA,TGTGCCAGCAGCTCCGGGACTAGCACCGCCGGGGAGCTGTTTTTT,CASSSGTSTAGELFF
TRBJ2-7,NA,TRBV15,NA,TGTGCCACCAGCAGAGCCCCCCAGGGACCTGAGCCCGAGCAGTACTTC,CATSRAPQGPEPEQYF